A single sample is the source of the 25 T cell receptor beta chains below, sequenced in a study of cytomegalovirus exposure and HLA in healthy donors. Primers for the PCR totalled 60 Vbeta and 13 Jbeta. The method was immunoSEQ multiplex PCR; TCRdb's version includes in-frame clones alone and lacks a portion of them. The sample holds roughly 140,000 clones; 70% to 90% are singletons and the top ten take 2% to 2.5%. The sample consisted of PBMCs. All receptors come from a woman aged 18-35 years in good health and CMV-seronegative.

This clone turned up a few times. The V gene is TRBV15, the J gene TRBJ1-2; D unclear. Trimming took off 0 bases at V and 4 bases at J, with 9 bases between the two ends. The CDR3 runs to 14 residues. The germline V gene has CDR1 LNHNV and CDR2 YYDKDF (reference sequence). The CDR3 protein is CATSRDSAGYGYTF. In nucleotides, the CDR3 is TGTGCCACCAGCAGAGATAGCGCGGGCTATGGCTACACCTTC.

V is TRBV30 and J is TRBJ1-4, with 9 bases that match TRBD1. Germline values: CDR1 GTSNPN, CDR2 SVGIG (reference sequence). The CDR3 consists of 14 residues. With V trimmed by 2 bases and J by 10 bases, 8 bases remained unmatched. The CDR3 region has the DNA TGTGCCTGGAGTACGGGGACAGGGTCTGGAAAACTGTTTTTT. As protein: CAWSTGTGSGKLFF.

The gene calls are TRBV28 and TRBJ1-5, with 7 bases identical to TRBD1. CDR1 is MDHEN and CDR2 is SYDVKM in the germline V gene. There are 14 residues in the CDR3. Trimming took 10 bases from V and 3 from J; bases not matched to a gene: 9. CDR3 DNA sequence: TGTGCCACTAAAGCGGACAGGCACAATCAGCCCCAGCATTTT. Translating gives CATKADRHNQPQHF. Drawing the rest from reference TRBV28 and TRBJ1-5, the complete variable domain is DVKVTQSSRYLVKRTGEKVFLECVQDMDHENMFWYRQDPGLGLRLIYFSYDVKMKEKGDIPEGYSVSREKKERFSLILESASTNQTSMYLCATKADRHNQPQHFGDGTRLSIL.

The rearrangement uses TRBV10-1 and TRBJ2-1; maybe TRBD1 (5 bases). Germline loops: CDR1 WNHNN, CDR2 SYGVQD (reference sequence). V shed 0 bases and J shed 9 bases, with 6 bases lying between them. This CDR3 comprises 12 residues. The DNA of the CDR3 is TGCGCCAGCAGTGAGTCAGGGGCTGAGCAGTTCTTC. Protein sequence: CASSESGAEQFF.

The chain has TRBV11-3 and TRBJ2-7; possibly TRBD2 for D (6 bases). The CDR3 has 14 residues. V lost 0 bases, J lost 1 base, and 7 bases lay in between. From germline, CDR1 is SGHNT and CDR2 YENEEA. The chain's CDR3 is CASSLDRGSYEQYF. CDR3 nucleotide sequence: TGTGCCAGCAGCTTAGACCGGGGGTCCTACGAGCAGTACTTC.

This chain uses TRBV2 with TRBJ2-7; 8 bases align to TRBD1. Trimming took 6 bases from V and 6 from J; bases not matched to a gene: 16. Germline V gives CDR1 SNHLY, CDR2 FYNNEI. The length of the CDR3 is 16 residues. The CDR3 DNA reads TGTGCCAGCAGCTCACCCTTACCGGGACAGGCGGGCGAGCAGTACTTC. It translates to CASSSPLPGQAGEQYF.

Only one count was recorded for this clone. This rearrangement joins TRBV5-8 to TRBJ1-4; 7 bases line up with TRBD1. CDR1 SGHTS and CDR2 YDEGEE come from the germline V gene. Trimming removed 4 bases from V and 5 bases from J; junction bases left unmatched: 8. CDR3 size: 15 residues. The CDR3 sequence is CASSPGMTGNEKLFF. The CDR3 nucleotides read TGTGCCAGCAGCCCCGGTATGACAGGGAATGAAAAACTGTTTTTT. Full variable domain (rest looked up from reference TRBV5-8 and TRBJ1-4): EAGVTQSPTHLIKTRGQQATLRCSPISGHTSVYWYQQALGLGLQFLLWYDEGEERNRGNFPPRFSGRQFPNYSSELNVNALELEDSALYLCASSPGMTGNEKLFFGSGTQLSVL.

The chain couples TRBV7-3 to TRBJ2-3; the D gene is possibly TRBD2 (7 bases). CDR1 and CDR2 from the germline V gene are SGHTA and FQGTGA. The germline V and J ends were trimmed by 1 base and 0 bases, with 8 bases remaining between them. This CDR3 spans 15 amino acids. The CDR3 DNA sequence: TGTGCCAGCAGCTTAAAGGGGGGGAGCACAGATACGCAGTATTTT. Encoded protein: CASSLKGGSTDTQYF.

This chain uses TRBV2 with TRBJ2-3, with 16 nucleotides matching TRBD2. Germline V gene data show CDR1 as SNHLY and CDR2 as FYNNEI. V was pared by 4 bases and J by 2 bases, with 6 bases of the junction left unmatched. This CDR3 is built from 18 residues. The CDR3 DNA sequence: TGTGCCAGCAGTGCCCCTGGGACTAGCGGGAGGGACACAGATACGCAGTATTTT. Residues: CASSAPGTSGRDTDTQYF.

The rearrangement links TRBV7-2 to TRBJ1-3; unclear D gene. The CDR3 contains 16 residues. V gave up 1 base and J gave up 0 bases, with 10 bases separating them. CDR1 and CDR2 (germline): SGHTA, FQGNSA. The CDR3 reads CASSLVGSSSGNTIYF. CDR3 nucleotides: TGTGCCAGCAGCTTAGTGGGCAGCAGCTCTGGAAACACCATATATTTT.

This chain links TRBV4-3 with TRBJ2-7, with unresolved D. V was cut by 1 base and J by 6 bases, with 16 bases left in between. This CDR3 has 15 amino acids. Germline V CDR1 and CDR2: LGHNA, YSLEER. The CDR3 DNA is TGCGCCAGCAGCCAAGCATTTGACCCCAGGTCCGAGCAGTACTTC. Translation: CASSQAFDPRSEQYF.

The V call is TRBV6-1, the J call TRBJ2-2; the D gene is possibly TRBD1 (5 bases). From germline, CDR1 is MNHNS and CDR2 SASEGT. The CDR3 contains 15 residues. V was pared by 3 bases and J by 6 bases, with 14 bases between. The CDR3 nucleotides read TGTGCCAGCAGTGAGTGGTCGGAAGGGGCCGGGGAGCTGTTTTTT. The encoded protein is CASSEWSEGAGELFF.

The chain has TRBV10-3 and TRBJ2-7; D remains unclear. Per the germline V gene, CDR1 is ENHRY and CDR2 is SYGVKD. V lost 2 bases and J lost 1, with 6 bases in between. The CDR3 contains 13 residues. The CDR3 region is CAISEQTSYEQYF. The CDR3 DNA reads as TGTGCCATCAGTGAGCAGACTTCCTACGAGCAGTACTTC.

This chain joins TRBV6-5 and TRBJ2-5; 7 bases align to TRBD1. V dropped 6 bases and J dropped 5; count of bases not matched to a gene: 9. The germline V gene encodes CDR1 MNHEY and CDR2 SVGAGI. The CDR3 covers 14 residues. The CDR3 DNA follows: TGTGCCAGCAGCCCTAGACAGGGAACGGAGACCCAGTACTTC. It is translated as CASSPRQGTETQYF.

This clone was detected a few times. The chain links TRBV7-3 to TRBJ2-6; the D is unclear. The V gene's germline CDR1 is SGHTA and CDR2 FQGTGA. Trimming stripped 5 bases from V and 1 base from J, with 6 bases between. CDR3 length equals 14 residues. CDR3 region: CASSPVSGANVLTF. The CDR3, as DNA: TGTGCCAGCAGCCCCGTATCTGGGGCCAACGTCCTGACTTTC.

This clone was recorded once. The V gene is TRBV4-2, the J gene TRBJ2-7; D gene uncertain. The CDR3 sequence is 14 residues long. The V end was cut by 1 base, the J end by 7 bases, with 14 bases between. The germline V gene has CDR1 LGHNA and CDR2 YNFKEQ. The CDR3 sequence: CASSQGDSFLEQYF. Written as DNA, the CDR3 is TGTGCCAGCAGCCAAGGAGACTCCTTTCTAGAGCAGTACTTC.

The chain joins TRBV11-2 to TRBJ1-4; 12 bases fit TRBD1. V shed 5 bases and J 9 bases; nucleotides not matched to a gene: 13. This CDR3 spans 17 amino acids. Germline values: CDR1 SGHAT, CDR2 FQNNGV. The CDR3, as DNA: TGTGCCAGCAGCCCAGGGACAGGGGGCCCCCTGGGACAAAAACTGTTTTTT. Protein sequence: CASSPGTGGPLGQKLFF. The full variable domain, with the rest looked up from reference TRBV11-2 and TRBJ1-4, is EAGVAQSPRYKIIEKRQSVAFWCNPISGHATLYWYQQILGQGPKLLIQFQNNGVVDDSQLPKDRFSAERLKGVDSTLKIQPAKLEDSAVYLCASSPGTGGPLGQKLFFGSGTQLSVL.

The chain links TRBV20-1 to TRBJ1-4; 9 bases are a match to TRBD1. The trim removed 5 bases at V and 12 bases at J, leaving 4 bases unmatched. Per the germline V gene, CDR1 is DFQATT and CDR2 is SNEGSKA (reference sequence). The CDR3 covers 11 residues. Here the CDR3 DNA reads TGCAGTGCTCTACAGGGGGCGGAACTGTTTTTT. Its translation: CSALQGAELFF.

A single count supports this clone. The chain links TRBV10-2 to TRBJ1-6; no clear D gene. The CDR3 loop spans 17 amino acids. Germline V gene sequence: CDR1 WSHSY, CDR2 SAAADI. The germline V and J ends were trimmed by 0 bases and 4 bases, with 13 bases remaining between them. The CDR3 region is CASSESHAATYNSPLHF. The CDR3 DNA reads TGCGCCAGCAGTGAGTCGCACGCCGCAACATATAATTCACCCCTCCACTTT.

DNA of the CDR3: TGCAGCGTTGAAGGAGCGATCGGGGAGGGGTACAATGAGCAGTTCTTC. This translates into CSVEGAIGEGYNEQFF. The J gene is TRBJ2-1, the V gene TRBV29-1, with 7 positions matching TRBD2. V trimming: 1 base; J trimming: 4 bases; junction bases outside the gene matches: 10. Germline V lookup: CDR1 SQVTM, CDR2 ANQGSEA. CDR3 length equals 16 residues.

The CDR3 reads CATSRRSQETQYF. In nucleotides, the CDR3 is TGTGCCACCAGCAGGAGGTCGCAAGAGACCCAGTACTTC. V is TRBV15 and J is TRBJ2-5; D gene unclear. Trimming pared 3 bases from V and 2 bases from J, leaving 7 bases between. The CDR3 runs to 13 residues. CDR1 and CDR2 (germline): LNHNV, YYDKDF (reference sequence).

The J gene is TRBJ2-7, the V gene TRBV7-8; 7 bases are a match to TRBD1. The CDR3 loop spans 13 amino acids. After removal of 5 bases from V and 7 bases from J, the junction contained 8 bases not matched to a gene. Germline loops: CDR1 SGHVS, CDR2 FQNEAQ. CDR3 nucleotide sequence: TGTGCCAGCAGCCCGAGGACAGGTCGAGAGCAGTACTTC. Protein product: CASSPRTGREQYF.

This clone was observed a single time. V gene TRBV13 combines with J gene TRBJ1-2, with D perhaps matching TRBD1 (5 bases). Trimming left V 0 bases short and J 3 bases short, with 14 bases between. CDR1 and CDR2 from the germline V gene are PRHDT and FYEKMQ (reference sequence). The CDR3 sequence is 16 residues long. CDR3 in amino acids: CASSLGGGLSDYGYTF. The CDR3 DNA follows: TGTGCCAGCAGCTTAGGGGGGGGTTTAAGTGACTATGGCTACACCTTC.

The rearrangement joins TRBV5-1 to TRBJ1-1; possibly TRBD1 for D (6 bases). Trimming shortened V by 0 bases and J by 4 bases, and 16 bases separated the two germline ends. In germline, CDR1 is SGHRS, CDR2 YFSETQ. The CDR3 totals 16 residues. CDR3 sequence: CASSLVQGLDFTEAFF. DNA of the CDR3: TGCGCCAGCAGCTTGGTCCAGGGGCTAGATTTCACTGAAGCTTTCTTT. The complete variable domain, with remaining parts taken from reference TRBV5-1 and TRBJ1-1, reads KAGVTQTPRYLIKTRGQQVTLSCSPISGHRSVSWYQQTPGQGLQFLFEYFSETQRNKGNFPGRFSGRQFSNSRSEMNVSTLELGDSALYLCASSLVQGLDFTEAFFGQGTRLTVV.

The J gene is TRBJ1-2, the V gene TRBV28; 7 bases are a match to TRBD1. CDR1 and CDR2 from the germline V gene are MDHEN and SYDVKM. The V segment lost 11 bases and the J segment 2 bases; nucleotides outside the gene matches: 11. This CDR3 has 14 residues. CDR3 protein: CAAAGGHPNYGYTF. The CDR3 DNA reads as TGTGCCGCGGCAGGGGGGCATCCAAACTATGGCTACACCTTC.